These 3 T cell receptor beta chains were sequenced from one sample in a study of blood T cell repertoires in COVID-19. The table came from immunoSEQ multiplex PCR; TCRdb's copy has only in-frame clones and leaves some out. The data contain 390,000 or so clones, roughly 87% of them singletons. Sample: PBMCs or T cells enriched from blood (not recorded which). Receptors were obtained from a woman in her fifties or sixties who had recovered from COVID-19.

Here the CDR3 reads CASSATGGEQYF. The CDR3 coding sequence is TGTGCCAGCAGCGCGACAGGGGGCGAGCAGTACTTC. The chain couples TRBV6-5 to TRBJ2-7, with TRBD1 identical over 9 bases. The CDR3 loop spans 12 amino acids. The V gene end was trimmed by 6 bases and the J gene end by 6 bases; junction bases not matched to a gene: 3. Germline V lookup: CDR1 MNHEY, CDR2 SVGAGI.

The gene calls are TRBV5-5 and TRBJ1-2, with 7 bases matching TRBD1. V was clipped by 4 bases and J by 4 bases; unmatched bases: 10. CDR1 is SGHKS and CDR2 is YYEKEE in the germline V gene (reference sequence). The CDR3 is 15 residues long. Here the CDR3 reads CASSAAATGSYGYTF. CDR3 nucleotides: TGTGCCAGCAGCGCAGCCGCGACAGGGAGCTATGGCTACACCTTC.

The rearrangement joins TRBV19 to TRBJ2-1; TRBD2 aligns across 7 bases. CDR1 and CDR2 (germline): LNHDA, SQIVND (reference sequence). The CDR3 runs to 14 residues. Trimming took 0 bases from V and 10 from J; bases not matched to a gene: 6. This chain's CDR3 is CASSIDREGQEQFF. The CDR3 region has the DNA TGTGCCAGTAGTATAGACAGGGAGGGGCAGGAGCAGTTCTTC.